The 19 T cell receptor beta chains listed next were all sequenced from one sample in a study of blood T cell repertoires in COVID-19. The repertoire was sequenced with immunoSEQ multiplex PCR; TCRdb's copy has only in-frame clones and lacks some. The top ten hold over 10% of the sample, which has 150,000 or so clones, over 75% seen once. Sequencing was carried out using peripheral blood. These receptors were obtained from a man in his 70s who had recovered from COVID-19.

J is TRBJ2-3 and V is TRBV9, with D maybe TRBD1 (5 bases). With 2 bases removed from V and 7 bases from J, the gap between germline ends came to 11 bases. Germline CDR1 reads SGDLS; CDR2 reads YYNGEE. The CDR3 length is 13 residues. The CDR3 nucleotides read TGTGCCAGCAGCGTCCAGGGTTCTTATACGCAGTATTTT. It encodes CASSVQGSYTQYF.

The chain links TRBV19 to TRBJ2-1, with 8 bases aligning to TRBD2. CDR3 length equals 14 residues. Trimming at V came to 6 bases and at J to 9 bases, leaving 10 bases not matched to a gene. Germline V lookup: CDR1 LNHDA, CDR2 SQIVND (reference sequence). The CDR3 spells CASSVRGAGVEQFF. The CDR3 region has the DNA TGTGCCAGTAGCGTGCGCGGAGCGGGAGTTGAGCAGTTCTTC.

The table lists this clone with a count of one. V gene TRBV19 combines with J gene TRBJ1-1, with 8 bases aligning to TRBD1. The V gene's germline CDR1 is LNHDA and CDR2 SQIVND (reference sequence). The CDR3 extends over 14 amino acids. J was trimmed by 11 bases and V by 4 bases; bases with no gene match: 12. CDR3 in amino acids: CASSTTSGGTRAFF. The CDR3 bases are TGTGCCAGTAGTACAACCTCAGGGGGCACGCGGGCTTTCTTT.

In its sample, this clone was seen once. This chain links TRBV7-9 with TRBJ2-4; D perhaps matches TRBD2 (6 bases). Trimming stripped 3 bases from V and 9 bases from J, with 12 bases between. From germline, CDR1 is SEHNR and CDR2 FQNEAQ (reference sequence). The CDR3 has 13 amino acids. The CDR3 reads CASSFTGGIIQYF. The CDR3 nucleotides are TGTGCCAGCAGCTTTACCGGAGGGATCATTCAGTACTTC.

This clone has more than one count but fewer than ten. J is TRBJ1-2 and V is TRBV28; weak D call: TRBD1 (6 bases). The CDR3 runs to 12 residues. Germline loops: CDR1 MDHEN, CDR2 SYDVKM. Deletions cut 5 bases from V and 8 bases from J, with 12 bases between. For the CDR3, the DNA is TGTGCCAGCAGTATACAGGGTTACGGCTACACCTTC. Its translation: CASSIQGYGYTF.

This sequence joins TRBV30 and TRBJ2-5; 9 bases align to TRBD2. V lost 1 base, J lost 7 bases, and 7 bases stayed unmatched. CDR3 length equals 14 residues. Germline loops: CDR1 GTSNPN, CDR2 SVGIG (reference sequence). The CDR3 DNA sequence: TGTGCCTGGAGTGCGCGGGAGGGCCTAGGGACCCAGTACTTC. It specifies CAWSAREGLGTQYF. The full variable domain, completed using reference TRBV30 and TRBJ2-5, is SQTIHQWPATLVQPVGSPLSLECTVEGTSNPNLYWYRQAAGRGLQLLFYSVGIGQISSEVPQNLSASRPQDRQFILSSKKLLLSDSGFYLCAWSAREGLGTQYFGPGTRLLVL.

The chain uses TRBV5-1 and TRBJ1-1, with 7 bases aligning to TRBD1. The CDR3 contains 15 residues. J lost 0 bases, V lost 7 bases, and 9 bases had no gene match. Germline CDR1 is SGHRS and CDR2 is YFSETQ. The CDR3 here is CASAPGGTMNTEAFF. The CDR3 DNA follows: TGCGCCAGCGCACCAGGGGGGACGATGAACACTGAAGCTTTCTTT. Using reference TRBV5-1 and TRBJ1-1 for the parts outside the CDR3, the full variable domain is KAGVTQTPRYLIKTRGQQVTLSCSPISGHRSVSWYQQTPGQGLQFLFEYFSETQRNKGNFPGRFSGRQFSNSRSEMNVSTLELGDSALYLCASAPGGTMNTEAFFGQGTRLTVV.

The chain has TRBV3-1 (or the pseudogene TRBV3-2) and TRBJ2-7, with 10 bases fitting TRBD2. Germline CDR1 is LGHDT and CDR2 is YNNKEL (reference sequence). CDR3 length: 15 residues. The V and J ends lost 3 bases and 1 base, in that order; junction bases with no gene match: 3. This CDR3 is CASSHLAGGSYEQYF. DNA of the CDR3: TGTGCCAGCAGCCATTTAGCGGGGGGATCCTACGAGCAGTACTTC.

V usage is TRBV7-9 and J usage is TRBJ1-2; D call uncertain. This CDR3 comprises 14 residues. Deletions cut 1 base from V and 7 bases from J, with 13 bases between. Germline V lookup: CDR1 SEHNR, CDR2 FQNEAQ (reference sequence). CDR3 in amino acids: CASSLGGGLGGYTF. The DNA of the CDR3 is TGTGCCAGCAGCTTAGGTGGAGGCTTGGGTGGCTACACCTTC. The whole variable domain, filled in from reference TRBV7-9 and TRBJ1-2, reads DTGVSQNPRHKITKRGQNVTFRCDPISEHNRLYWYRQTLGQGPEFLTYFQNEAQLEKSRLLSDRFSAERPKGSFSTLEIQRTEQGDSAMYLCASSLGGGLGGYTFGSGTRLTVV.

This CDR3 is CASIRAPGQGGETQYF. The CDR3, as DNA: TGTGCCAGCATTCGCGCTCCGGGACAGGGGGGAGAGACCCAGTACTTC. The chain has TRBV7-2 and TRBJ2-5, with 11 bases fitting TRBD1. CDR1 and CDR2 from the germline V gene are SGHTA and FQGNSA. After removal of 7 bases from V and 4 bases from J, the junction contained 11 bases not matched to a gene. This CDR3 spans 16 amino acids.

This clone turned up a few times. The V and J genes are TRBV27 and TRBJ2-3; 15 bases line up with TRBD2. The CDR3 totals 19 residues. The J segment lost 0 bases and the V segment lost 7 bases, leaving 11 bases of the junction unmatched. Germline CDR1 MNHEY, CDR2 SMNVEV (reference sequence). CDR3 bases: TGTGCCAGCACCCTCTCCGGGACTAGCGGGAGGCGAAGCACAGATACGCAGTATTTT. This translates into CASTLSGTSGRRSTDTQYF.

In this sample, this clone turned up once. The chain uses TRBV2 and TRBJ2-5; D possibly corresponds to TRBD1 (5 bases). The CDR3 loop spans 19 amino acids. CDR1 is SNHLY, CDR2 FYNNEI, per germline. The V and J ends lost 1 base and 4 bases respectively, with 25 bases between them. CDR3 sequence reads: CASSEGRQGRGHRGETQYF. In DNA, the CDR3 is TGTGCCAGCAGTGAAGGTAGGCAGGGAAGAGGCCATCGAGGAGAGACCCAGTACTTC.

The chain uses TRBV19 and TRBJ2-2, with D unclear. Trimming left V 4 bases short and J 0 bases short, with 9 bases between. The germline CDR1 and CDR2 sequences are LNHDA and SQIVND (reference sequence). The CDR3 runs to 15 residues. Here the CDR3 reads CASSSGTANTGELFF. In DNA, the CDR3 is TGTGCCAGTAGTAGCGGAACTGCGAACACCGGGGAGCTGTTTTTT.

V is TRBV7-9 and J is TRBJ2-7; 8 bases are shared with TRBD1. The CDR3 loop spans 17 amino acids. V was clipped by 8 bases and J by 3 bases; unmatched bases: 18. Germline loops: CDR1 SEHNR, CDR2 FQNEAQ (reference sequence). CDR3 bases: TGTGCCAGCTCCCCGCACAGGGGGAGGTTGGGCATCTACGAGCAGTACTTC. It translates to CASSPHRGRLGIYEQYF. The variable domain in full, with the rest retrieved from reference TRBV7-9 and TRBJ2-7, is DTGVSQNPRHKITKRGQNVTFRCDPISEHNRLYWYRQTLGQGPEFLTYFQNEAQLEKSRLLSDRFSAERPKGSFSTLEIQRTEQGDSAMYLCASSPHRGRLGIYEQYFGPGTRLTVT.

The chain recombines TRBV6-2 or TRBV6-3 with TRBJ2-5; 10 nucleotides align to TRBD2. The trim removed 0 bases at V and 0 bases at J, leaving 10 bases unmatched. CDR3 length equals 19 residues. Germline-derived CDR1 and CDR2 are MNHEY and SVGEGT. The CDR3 protein is CASSYSISGRLGYQETQYF. CDR3 in DNA: TGTGCCAGCAGTTACTCGATTAGCGGGAGGCTCGGGTACCAAGAGACCCAGTACTTC.

The chain carries TRBV14 and TRBJ1-3; 7 nucleotides align to TRBD1. This CDR3 comprises 15 residues. J lost 4 bases, V lost 6 bases, and 9 bases had no gene match. Germline assignment: CDR1 SGHDN and CDR2 FVKESK. The CDR3 sequence is CASRRTGDSGNTIYF. CDR3 nucleotide sequence: TGTGCCAGCAGGCGTACAGGGGATAGCGGAAACACCATATATTTT.

The chain combines TRBV19 with TRBJ2-5; TRBD1 matches at 7 bases. V trimming: 5 bases; J trimming: 5 bases; junction bases outside the gene matches: 11. Per the germline V gene, CDR1 is LNHDA and CDR2 is SQIVND (reference sequence). The CDR3 has 15 residues. The CDR3 is CASSSTGKTLETQYF. CDR3 bases: TGTGCCAGTAGTTCGACAGGGAAGACTTTGGAGACCCAGTACTTC.

This clone has only one observation. The rearrangement links TRBV5-1 to TRBJ2-7, with D possibly TRBD1 on 6 matching bases. This CDR3 has 17 residues. Trimming removed 0 bases from V and 0 bases from J, with 16 bases in between. The germline gives CDR1 SGHRS, CDR2 YFSETQ. The CDR3 sequence is CASSLGGPFDNSYEQYF. In nucleotides, the CDR3 is TGCGCCAGCAGCTTGGGGGGGCCTTTTGATAACTCCTACGAGCAGTACTTC.

The genes are TRBV5-1 and TRBJ2-1; 9 positions agree with TRBD2. Trimming removed 0 bases from V and 8 bases from J; junction bases left unmatched: 9. This CDR3 is 16 amino acids long. Germline V lookup: CDR1 SGHRS, CDR2 YFSETQ. The CDR3 reads CASSLGGLAGRDEQFF. The CDR3 coding sequence is TGCGCCAGCAGCTTGGGAGGGCTAGCGGGAAGGGATGAGCAGTTCTTC.